This TCR beta chain was retrieved from a study of beta chain features in type 1 diabetes. Study as a whole: Healthy donors and patients showed comparable age, gender and cell yields. Overall study results and limits: Among patients with Type 1 diabetes, TCRB CDR3s were moderately but significantly shorter in every one of the four CD4+ subsets. There was a possibility that cDNA sequencing over-represented cells with high TCR expression.

This clone was seen repeatedly, ten times or more. Its matching antigen is unknown. The CDR3 runs to 14 residues. Germline CDR1 and CDR2: MNHEY and SVGAGI. The germline V and J ends were trimmed by 5 bases and 7 bases, with 14 bases remaining between them. Of the isolated RNA, all was reverse transcribed, and so the sequenced material was expressed TCRB transcripts. Around 3.5 million reads on average were seen across naive, central memory and regulatory T cell samples. The repertoire was sequenced with immunoSEQ multiplex PCR; TCRdb's copy has only in-frame clones and lacks some. There are 300,000 to 350,000 clones in the sample; 7% to 9% occur only once, and roughly 0.44% lies in the top ten.

The rearrangement joins TRBV6-5 to TRBJ1-4, with D maybe TRBD1 (6 bases). Material: central memory CD4+ T cells from blood. This receptor was obtained from a woman under 30 in good health. DNA of the CDR3: TGTGCCAGCAGTCCCCGTGGGGGGCGTGAAAAACTGTTTTTT. Amino acids: CASSPRGGREKLFF.